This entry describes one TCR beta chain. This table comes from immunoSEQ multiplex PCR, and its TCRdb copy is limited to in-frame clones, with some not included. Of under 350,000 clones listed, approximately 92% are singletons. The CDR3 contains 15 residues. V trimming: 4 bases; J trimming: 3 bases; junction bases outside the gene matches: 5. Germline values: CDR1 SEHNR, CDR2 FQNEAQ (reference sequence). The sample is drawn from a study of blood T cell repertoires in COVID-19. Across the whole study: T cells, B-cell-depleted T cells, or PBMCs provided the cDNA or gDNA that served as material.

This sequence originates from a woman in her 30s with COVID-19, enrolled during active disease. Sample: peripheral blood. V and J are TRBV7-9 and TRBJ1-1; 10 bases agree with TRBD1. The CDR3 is CASSSGQGRDTEAFF. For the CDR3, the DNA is TGTGCCAGCAGCTCGGGACAGGGGCGGGACACTGAAGCTTTCTTT.